This T cell receptor beta chain was found in a study of cytomegalovirus exposure and HLA in healthy donors (dated by TCRdb to between 2016 and 2019). As for the study more broadly: In an earlier analysis of under 600 of the donors, around 290 Gb of sequence data and 120 million or so unique TCR beta sequences from about 179 million T cells were reported. About 280 gigabases of sequencing data and roughly 80 million unique TCR sequences made up an early release that covered 500 to 650 HLA-typed donors. The genetic ancestry cluster associated with self-reported Caucasian donors included roughly 84% of the 398 genotyped donors. The study aimed to test whether signatures of past pathogen exposure could be identified by cataloging public T cell receptors. The study profiled the T cell repertoires of hundreds of subjects by immunosequencing and related them to cytomegalovirus serostatus. Besides the first cohort of approximately 670 subjects, a separate validation cohort made up of around 120 different subjects was used. High-throughput TCR immunosequencing, statistical association of individual TCRs with disease status, and machine learning were combined to predict cytomegalovirus infection status. A later analysis re-examined previously published TCR beta repertoires from several hundred donors and added high-resolution HLA genotyping to investigate patterns of TCR occurrence. The later analysis used no new phenotypic data to find candidate immune exposures, relying instead on TCR beta sequences and their occurrence across donors. An earlier analysis of fewer than 750 of the donors used high-throughput TCR beta sequencing to judge whether each TCR beta V gene segment behaved as functional or pseudogenic. Donor age, sex, ethnicity and CMV serostatus were compiled together with the repertoire data. A later genetic analysis took genome-wide SNP genotypes for about 55% of the 666 donors and used that subset as a discovery cohort. Every repertoire in the discovery cohort had been generated on one and the same sequencing platform. HLA typing covered class I and class II loci at four-digit resolution. Typing coverage differed by locus: A, B, C, DRB1 and DQB1 were typed in roughly 629-630 donors, DQA1 in 522, DPA1 in approximately 610, and DPB1 in about 450. A few DR-DQ haplotypes were treated as single units for association and clustering because of strong linkage in the cohort. On average, roughly 240,000 unique TCR beta nucleotide sequences were sequenced per donor among a few hundred genotyped donors of the cohort, with roughly 18% of those sequences being non-productive. What the research found in general, with its limitations: The 87-base-pair reads could not distinguish some IMGT-functional V segments, including TRBV6-2 and TRBV6-3, so those segments were excluded. A total of 150 to 200 TCR beta chains were listed by the study as associated with cytomegalovirus. The cohort was sequenced for TCR beta chains only, and without alpha or paired-chain data the features that could be detected were limited. The presence/absence analyses assumed that sequencing depth was roughly uniform across donors, and that assumption may not be true. Three of the identified cytomegalovirus-associated TCR beta chains were confirmed in vitro to be specific for cytomegalovirus antigens. A further reported finding was that TCR beta sequences accurately predicted the HLA-A and HLA-B alleles for most subjects in the first cohort. A later analysis found that TCR association rates varied across HLA loci, with DRB1 alleles showing the most associated TCRs and HLA-C alleles the fewest. A later analysis associated 16,951 TCR beta sequences with specific HLA alleles at a false discovery rate of 0.05. Most TCR sequences were observed very rarely across donors, whereas some public TCRs were present in many individuals. Strong co-occurrence of HLA alleles, especially DR and DQ, made assigning TCR associations to individual alleles difficult. In both the original and validation cohorts, the classifier was reported to diagnose cytomegalovirus status with high specificity and sensitivity. According to the authors, the approach could potentially be generalized to other disease states and immunological phenotypes. A later genetic analysis reported fewer N-insertions in productive TCRs among donors in an Asian-associated ancestry cluster than the approximately 700-donor mean. In an earlier analysis of some 640 of the donors, most TCR beta V segments were observed in productive rearrangements about 87% or about 30% of the time, broadly matching IMGT annotations. A later analysis reported that several top co-occurrence clusters appeared linked to parvovirus B19, influenza, CMV and Epstein-Barr virus. A cluster of highly shared sequence variants was judged likely to represent a technical artifact of the sequencing pipeline. In a later genetic analysis, a missense DCLRE1C variant was associated with V-gene and J-gene trimming of TCR beta chains, and the association was replicated in an independent cohort. Because counts were too low, roughly 18 rarely observed V segments, including chromosome 9 orphons, were left out of the earlier analysis of 587 of the donors. A later analysis found that most CMV-associated TCR beta chains appeared HLA-restricted, with HLA associations seemingly driven largely by CMV exposure. In a later analysis, HLA-associated TCR beta chains showed more clonal expansion and lower generation probabilities than non-associated chains that were equally common. Linkage disequilibrium might explain the correlated functional status among segregating V segments, but an unknown experimental factor could not be ruled out. CMV serostatus was the only immune exposure information available for the cohort. Because HLA typing was unavailable for some donors at each locus, only the typed subset was used in association tests.

Libraries were made using the immunoSEQ multiplex PCR assay. For the multiplex PCR, a mixture combining 60 forward primers for TCR Vbeta segments and 13 reverse primers for TCR Jbeta segments was used. Amplification of the CDR3 region of rearranged TCR beta genes was performed with a multiplex PCR assay on genomic DNA. The amplified TCR beta libraries were sequenced on the Illumina HiSeq System as 87-base-pair reads. Per the authors' processing: A later analysis counted some 80 million unique TCR beta chains across the 670 or so repertoires, and 9.5 million to 11 million of these chains were shared by at least two donors. Raw reads were error-corrected and collapsed into unique sequences with a nearest-neighbor algorithm that merged closely related sequences to remove PCR and sequencing errors. CDR3 sequences were aligned to IMGT reference sequences to assign V, D and J gene segments. Each retained sequence needed at least a six-nucleotide match to both a V gene segment and a J gene segment. Rearrangements were classified as productive when the CDR3 lacked stop codons and remained in frame with V and J, and all other rearrangements were classified as non-productive. CDR3 was defined according to IMGT convention as the region running from the second conserved V-encoded cysteine to the conserved J-encoded phenylalanine. The earlier analysis of about 610 of the donors excluded sequences that lacked an unambiguous match to a single V gene segment. An earlier analysis of fewer than 650 of the donors classified V segments as functional when productive rearrangements were above 56.7% and as segregating when the standard deviation between donors was above 5%. A statistical classification framework was built for diagnosing cytomegalovirus status from the catalog of TCR beta chain sequences. In a later analysis, TCR nucleotide sequences were compared against IMGT/GENE-DB human TR gene sequences so that V and J genes could be assigned. In a later analysis, CDR3 sequences and most-parsimonious VDJ recombination scenarios were assigned using the TCRdist pipeline. In a later analysis, each TCR beta chain was defined by its CDR3 amino acid sequence together with its V-gene family, and reads lacking a unique V-gene family were excluded. To address suspected cross-contamination and a sequencing artifact, a later analysis removed roughly 580 highly shared, low-generation-probability nucleotide sequences. In a later analysis, a clonal expansion index was calculated for each public chain from normalized within-repertoire ranks of inferred template counts. A later analysis computed generation probabilities with a VDJ recombination model fitted to out-of-frame rearrangements, and checked the results against IGoR. In a later analysis, hypergeometric tests were used to score TCR-TCR, TCR-HLA and TCR-CMV co-occurrence, with a repertoire-size bias correction applied to TCR pairs. In a later analysis, false discovery rates were estimated by permuting HLA or CMV assignments 20 times. A later analysis grouped co-occurring TCRs with DBSCAN, adding TCRdist sequence similarity when clustering within HLA-allele-positive subsets. For co-occurrence clustering, repertoires with fewer than 30,000 or more than 120,000 public chains were excluded, along with a handful of repertoires with anomalous nucleotide sharing. In its TCRdb copy, this immuneACCESS table keeps in-frame sequences only and misses some clones. Where compared with another copy, unresolved V genes explain less than half of these, and the others have no known cause. That table supplies the V and J calls and clone size; D and trimming were determined from the DNA. Counted in this sample were some 200,000 clones; around 79% of them appeared once. The ten largest clones represent around 2% of the sample.

The cohort was made up of 500 to 800 healthy bone marrow donors. All cohort members were sampled while nominally healthy, although unrecorded immune exposures were likely present. The donor tested CMV seronegative and was one of the 352 seronegative cohort members. Each donor provided a peripheral blood sample, and peripheral blood mononuclear cells were used for TCR beta sequencing. The Qiagen DNeasy Blood Extraction Kit was used to extract genomic DNA from the blood cell samples. Concerning this clone itself: Its antigen is unknown. Base-call qualities are not available, and no considerably larger clone is one nucleotide away.

Based on the germline V gene, the CDR1 and CDR2 sequences are MNHNS and SASEGT. From the cysteine up to the phenylalanine, the CDR3 has a length of 19 residues. Only the CDR3 DNA is retained, 57 bases long and in frame from the first base. Relative to germline, V is missing 2 bases and J is missing 2 bases, with 13 bases of the junction outside any gene match. The clonotype originates from a young man in good health and CMV-seronegative. Recombination joined TRBV6-1 with TRBJ2-1; 9 bases in the middle match TRBD1. Sequences were obtained from PBMCs. The CDR3 protein sequence reads: CASSEIGTGQGRTYNEQFF. The sequenced DNA: TGTGCCAGCAGTGAAATAGGGACAGGGCAAGGAAGGACCTACAATGAGCAGTTCTTC.